This T cell receptor beta chain is from a study of blood T cell repertoires in COVID-19. Whole-study context: The study drew acute and convalescent COVID-19 samples from the United States, Italy and Spain. Sources were T cells, B-cell-depleted T cells, or PBMCs; the material itself was cDNA or gDNA.

Sequencing was performed with immunoSEQ multiplex PCR; in TCRdb, only in-frame clones are kept and a portion is missing. In the table there are 200,000 or so clones, 86% of which are singletons. V shed 1 base and J 4 bases; nucleotides not matched to a gene: 3. Germline values: CDR1 LGHDT, CDR2 YNNKEL (reference sequence). This CDR3 contains 15 residues. This sequence joins TRBV3-1 (or the pseudogene TRBV3-2) and TRBJ2-2, with 7 bases matching TRBD1. This sequence originates from a woman in her sixties or seventies with acute or convalescent COVID-19. The source material was peripheral blood. The CDR3 spells CASSQGQGSTGELFF. CDR3 coding DNA: TGTGCCAGCAGCCAAGGACAGGGAAGCACCGGGGAGCTGTTTTTT.